This T cell receptor beta chain was recovered during a study of cytomegalovirus exposure and HLA in healthy donors. Measured with immunoSEQ multiplex PCR; TCRdb has only the in-frame clones, and not every one. This sample has approximately 200,000 clones, with over 80% found just once. The CDR3 consists of 13 residues. The germline V and J ends were trimmed by 4 bases and 5 bases, with 14 bases remaining between them. Germline assignment: CDR1 SQVTM and CDR2 ANQGSEA. Study-wide results and limits: Cytomegalovirus association was listed for about 160 TCR beta chains.

Worth noting for this clone: Its antigen is not known.

The TCR originated in a woman aged 18-29 years in good health and CMV-seronegative. The sample comprised PBMCs. The V gene is TRBV29-1, the J gene TRBJ1-2; D call uncertain. CDR3 amino acids: CSVGASNTYGYTF. The CDR3 nucleotides read TGCAGCGTTGGGGCCAGCAACACTTATGGCTACACCTTC.